This T cell receptor beta chain was profiled in a study of T cells in Graves' hyperthyroidism and ophthalmopathy. A note on this clonotype: Its target is not known.

Amplification of TCR beta CDR3 regions used RNA as the template. Initially, a first-round RT-PCR of the TCR CDR3 employed the HTBI primer set. TCRdb fed the multiplex PCR reads into MiXCR, producing one record per CDR3 protein. The sample has about 300,000 distinct CDR3 sequences; approximately 18% are singletons. General study results and limits: Most expanded thyroid clonotypes above 0.001 recurred in blood.

This CDR3 is built from 12 residues. Looked up from germline, CDR1 is SQVTM and CDR2 is ANQGSEA. Trimming pared 4 bases from V and 2 bases from J, leaving 8 bases between. Patients with ophthalmopathy all had a Clinical Activity Score of at least 3, a NOSPECS grade of at least 4 and duration under 3 months. Exclusion of patients followed from uncontrolled infection, other autoimmune disease, pregnancy or lactation. The sequence derives from a man between 45 and 60 years old with Graves' ophthalmopathy. The genes are TRBV29-1 and TRBJ1-2, with a possible D match to TRBD1 (5 bases). The sequenced sample consisted of blood. The CDR3 protein is CSVVGGNYGYTF. The DNA for the CDR3 is TGCAGCGTTGTCGGGGGGAACTATGGCTACACCTTC.